The T cell receptor beta chain under discussion was sequenced for a study of cytomegalovirus exposure and HLA in healthy donors. Primers included in the PCR were 60 Vbeta and 13 Jbeta primers. Measured with immunoSEQ multiplex PCR; TCRdb has only the in-frame clones, and not every one. The sample yields 100,000 to 150,000 clones, roughly four fifths seen once. As for this clone: Sequence at one end of the junction differs from germline and may be a read error.

The source of this sequence is a woman between 40 and 55 years old in good health and CMV-seropositive. Source material: PBMCs.

CDR3 amino acids: CASSIEPGWNAEAFF. The CDR3 nucleotides are TGTGCCAGTAGTATAGAACCGGGTTGGAACGCTGAAGCTTTCTTT. V usage is TRBV19 and J usage is TRBJ1-1, with D unresolved. This CDR3 is built from 15 residues. CDR1 LNHDA and CDR2 SQIVND come from the germline V gene (reference sequence).